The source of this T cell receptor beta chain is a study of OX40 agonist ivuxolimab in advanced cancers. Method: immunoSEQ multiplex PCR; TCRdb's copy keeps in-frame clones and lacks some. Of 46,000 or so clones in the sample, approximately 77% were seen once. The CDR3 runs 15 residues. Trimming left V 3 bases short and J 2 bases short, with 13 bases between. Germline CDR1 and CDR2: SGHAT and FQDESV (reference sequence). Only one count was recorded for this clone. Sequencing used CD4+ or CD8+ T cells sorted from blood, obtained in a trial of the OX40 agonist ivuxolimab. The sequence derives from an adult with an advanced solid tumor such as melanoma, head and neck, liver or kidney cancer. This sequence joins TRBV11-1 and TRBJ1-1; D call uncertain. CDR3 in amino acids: CASSLSRFGNTEAFF. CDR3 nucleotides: TGTGCCAGCAGCTTGAGCCGATTTGGCAACACTGAAGCTTTCTTT.